This T cell receptor (beta chain) was recorded in a study of PD-1 blockade in classical Hodgkin lymphoma. As for the study in general: Patients had nivolumab dosed at 3 mg/kg, delivered intravenously every 2 weeks. Overall study results and limits: Complete responders matched newly diagnosed patients in baseline diversity.

The data were produced by immunoSEQ multiplex PCR, yet TCRdb's version contains in-frame clones alone and is incomplete. The sample shows under 30,000 clones, 80% to 90% of them seen only once. V trimming: 5 bases; J trimming: 3 bases; junction bases outside the gene matches: 8. Per the germline V gene, CDR1 is LNHDA and CDR2 is SQIVND (reference sequence). The CDR3 loop spans 16 amino acids. Time point described: cycle 4 day 1 (C4D1), after five to seven weeks of nivolumab. Brentuximab vedotin exposure varied among the patients, all of whom had relapsed after autologous stem cell transplantation. This clone appeared a few times. As yet, its antigen is unknown.

The rearrangement joins TRBV19 to TRBJ1-5; TRBD1 aligns across 9 bases. This clonotype was obtained from a human donor with classical Hodgkin lymphoma. The sequencing here drew on peripheral blood mononuclear cells (PBMCs), taken before the fourth cycle of nivolumab. The CDR3 protein is CASSVRDRVHNQPQHF. The CDR3 DNA sequence: TGTGCCAGTAGTGTTAGGGACAGGGTTCACAATCAGCCCCAGCATTTT. Full variable domain (missing parts from reference TRBV19 and TRBJ1-5): DGGITQSPKYLFRKEGQNVTLSCEQNLNHDAMYWYRQDPGQGLRLIYYSQIVNDFQKGDIAEGYSVSREKKESFPLTVTSAQKNPTAFYLCASSVRDRVHNQPQHFGDGTRLSIL.